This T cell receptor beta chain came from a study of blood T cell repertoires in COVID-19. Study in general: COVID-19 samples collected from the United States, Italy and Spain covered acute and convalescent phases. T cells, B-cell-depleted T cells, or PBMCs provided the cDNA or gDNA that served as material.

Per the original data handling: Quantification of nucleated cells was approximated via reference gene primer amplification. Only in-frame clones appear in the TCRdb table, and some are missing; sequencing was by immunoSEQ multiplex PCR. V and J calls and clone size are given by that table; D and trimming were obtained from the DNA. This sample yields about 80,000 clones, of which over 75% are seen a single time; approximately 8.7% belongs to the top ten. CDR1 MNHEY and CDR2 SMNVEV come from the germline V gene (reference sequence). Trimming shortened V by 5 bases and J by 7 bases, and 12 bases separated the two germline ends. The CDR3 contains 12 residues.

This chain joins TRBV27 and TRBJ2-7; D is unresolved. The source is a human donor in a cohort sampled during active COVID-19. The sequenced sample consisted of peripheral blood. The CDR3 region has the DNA TGTGCCAGCAGTACGGGTCTACGGGAGCAGTACTTC. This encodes CASSTGLREQYF.